This is a list of T cell receptor beta chains from one sample in a study of metastatic and nonmetastatic thyroid tumors. TCRdb reassembled clones from the PCR reads with MiXCR. Altogether 20,000 to 25,000 clones are present, roughly a sixth being singletons, with the ten largest covering roughly 35%. Specimen: blood. These receptor sequences come from a female donor with papillary thyroid cancer or a benign thyroid nodule (not recorded which). Some clones in this sample may be carry-over from other donors' samples. Each CDR3 is given with its conserved first and last residue. Each record gives: V gene, D gene, J gene, clone size, CDR3 protein, CDR3 DNA. The D gene is left open where the match is weak. Not every row has a clone size; where given, it reads once, few, many or a size class.

V gene: TRBV7-2
D gene: TRBD2
J gene: TRBJ2-7
clone size: many
CDR3 protein: CASSPAGGGGNEQYF
CDR3 DNA: TGTGCCAGCAGCCCAGCGGGAGGGGGCGGTAACGAGCAGTACTTC

V gene: TRBV11-1
D gene: .
J gene: TRBJ2-1
clone size: few
CDR3 protein: CASSFRDTSYNEQFF
CDR3 DNA: TGTGCCAGCAGCTTCCGGGACACCTCCTACAATGAGCAGTTCTTC

V gene: TRBV19
D gene: TRBD1
J gene: TRBJ2-3
clone size: many
CDR3 protein: CASSPRTGMAVGARADTQYF
CDR3 DNA: TGTGCCAGTAGTCCTAGGACAGGGATGGCAGTGGGAGCCCGGGCAGATACGCAGTATTTT

V gene: TRBV7-2
D gene: .
J gene: TRBJ1-6
clone size: .
CDR3 protein: CASSLGSGSPLHF
CDR3 DNA: TGTGCCAGCAGCTTAGGGTCGGGATCACCCCTCCACTTT

V gene: TRBV19
D gene: TRBD1
J gene: TRBJ2-7
clone size: .
CDR3 protein: CASSPYGQGVGNEQYF
CDR3 DNA: TGTGCCAGTTCTCCCTACGGACAGGGCGTGGGGAACGAGCAGTACTTC

V gene: TRBV28
D gene: .
J gene: TRBJ2-5
clone size: many
CDR3 protein: CASSPLIFPGQETQYF
CDR3 DNA: TGTGCCAGCAGTCCTCTTATTTTTCCGGGTCAAGAGACCCAGTACTTC

V gene: TRBV10-2
D gene: .
J gene: TRBJ2-7
clone size: many
CDR3 protein: CASRGTSSGGHYEQYF
CDR3 DNA: TGCGCCAGCAGGGGGACATCTTCTGGCGGCCACTACGAGCAGTACTTC

V gene: TRBV7-9
D gene: .
J gene: TRBJ2-7
clone size: many
CDR3 protein: CASSSGAYEQYF
CDR3 DNA: TGTGCCAGCAGCTCAGGGGCCTACGAGCAGTACTTC

V gene: TRBV5-1
D gene: TRBD2
J gene: TRBJ2-3
clone size: many
CDR3 protein: CASSLGLAGGRADTQYF
CDR3 DNA: TGCGCCAGCAGCTTGGGACTAGCGGGAGGGCGGGCAGATACGCAGTATTTT

V gene: TRBV10-2
D gene: .
J gene: TRBJ1-6
clone size: many
CDR3 protein: CASSEQNNSPLHF
CDR3 DNA: TGCGCCAGCAGTGAGCAGAATAATTCACCCCTCCACTTT

V gene: TRBV5-1
D gene: .
J gene: TRBJ2-7
clone size: .
CDR3 protein: CASSLALGAHGEQYF
CDR3 DNA: TGCGCCAGCAGCTTGGCGTTGGGGGCCCACGGGGAGCAGTACTTC

V gene: TRBV20-1
D gene: TRBD1
J gene: TRBJ1-1
clone size: many
CDR3 protein: CSASGDRNTEAFF
CDR3 DNA: TGCAGTGCTAGTGGGGACAGGAACACTGAAGCTTTCTTT

V gene: TRBV4-3
D gene: TRBD1
J gene: TRBJ2-7
clone size: .
CDR3 protein: CASSQGTGLSYEQYF
CDR3 DNA: TGCGCCAGCAGCCAAGGGACAGGCCTCTCCTACGAGCAGTACTTC

V gene: TRBV12-5
D gene: .
J gene: TRBJ2-1
clone size: many
CDR3 protein: CASGVYNEQFF
CDR3 DNA: TGTGCTAGTGGCGTCTACAATGAGCAGTTCTTC

V gene: TRBV24-1
D gene: TRBD1
J gene: TRBJ2-7
clone size: many
CDR3 protein: CATSEGGGSYEQYF
CDR3 DNA: TGTGCCACCAGTGAAGGGGGCGGCTCCTACGAGCAGTACTTC

V gene: TRBV5-4
D gene: TRBD1
J gene: TRBJ2-7
clone size: .
CDR3 protein: CASSLKEGTGRNEQYF
CDR3 DNA: TGTGCCAGCAGCTTAAAGGAGGGGACAGGGCGCAACGAGCAGTACTTC

V gene: TRBV5-1
D gene: TRBD2
J gene: TRBJ2-1
clone size: many
CDR3 protein: CASRQREAGFNEQFF
CDR3 DNA: TGCGCCAGCAGGCAGCGGGAGGCGGGTTTCAATGAGCAGTTCTTC

V gene: TRBV5-1
D gene: TRBD2
J gene: TRBJ2-1
clone size: many
CDR3 protein: CASSLAPGLADYNEQFF
CDR3 DNA: TGCGCCAGCAGCTTGGCCCCGGGACTAGCGGACTACAATGAGCAGTTCTTC

V gene: TRBV11-1
D gene: .
J gene: TRBJ2-7
clone size: few
CDR3 protein: CASSLAGGNYEQYF
CDR3 DNA: TGTGCCAGCAGCTTAGCGGGAGGTAACTACGAGCAGTACTTC

V gene: TRBV3-1
D gene: TRBD2
J gene: TRBJ2-7
clone size: many
CDR3 protein: CASSHAGDLSNEQYF
CDR3 DNA: TGTGCCAGCAGCCATGCGGGAGATCTCTCGAACGAGCAGTACTTC

V gene: TRBV7-2
D gene: .
J gene: TRBJ2-1
clone size: many
CDR3 protein: CASSLRSGPYNEQFF
CDR3 DNA: TGTGCCAGCAGCTTACGAAGCGGACCATACAATGAGCAGTTCTTC

V gene: TRBV20-1
D gene: TRBD2
J gene: TRBJ2-7
clone size: many
CDR3 protein: CSAQVLAGTGYEQYF
CDR3 DNA: TGCAGTGCCCAGGTACTAGCGGGAACCGGCTACGAGCAGTACTTC

V gene: TRBV28
D gene: .
J gene: TRBJ2-5
clone size: many
CDR3 protein: CASTASGGRGETRYF
CDR3 DNA: TGTGCCAGCACCGCCTCCGGGGGGCGGGGAGAGACCCGGTACTTC

V gene: TRBV19
D gene: .
J gene: TRBJ1-4
clone size: many
CDR3 protein: CASSPRRGNEKLFF
CDR3 DNA: TGTGCCAGTAGTCCCCGGCGGGGTAATGAAAAACTGTTTTTT

V gene: TRBV7-8
D gene: TRBD2
J gene: TRBJ2-1
clone size: once
CDR3 protein: CASSKGTSGQELFF
CDR3 DNA: TGTGCCAGCAGCAAAGGGACTAGCGGCCAAGAACTGTTCTTC

V gene: TRBV24-1
D gene: .
J gene: TRBJ2-5
clone size: many
CDR3 protein: CATSHPSGTQYF
CDR3 DNA: TGTGCCACCAGCCACCCCTCCGGGACCCAGTACTTC

V gene: TRBV13
D gene: .
J gene: TRBJ1-4
clone size: many
CDR3 protein: CASSLSSRATNEKLFF
CDR3 DNA: TGTGCCAGCAGCTTATCATCCAGGGCTACTAATGAAAAACTGTTTTTT

V gene: TRBV5-4
D gene: TRBD1
J gene: TRBJ2-6
clone size: many
CDR3 protein: CASSVTGAGANVLTF
CDR3 DNA: TGTGCCAGCAGTGTGACAGGGGCGGGGGCCAACGTCCTGACTTTC

V gene: TRBV11-2
D gene: .
J gene: TRBJ2-5
clone size: .
CDR3 protein: CASSSAAGGQETQYF
CDR3 DNA: TGTGCCAGCAGCTCCGCCGCTGGGGGTCAAGAGACCCAGTACTTC

V gene: TRBV24-1
D gene: .
J gene: TRBJ2-1
clone size: many
CDR3 protein: CATSDHRDVNEQFF
CDR3 DNA: TGTGCCACCAGTGACCACCGGGACGTCAATGAGCAGTTCTTC

V gene: TRBV20-1
D gene: .
J gene: TRBJ1-4
clone size: many
CDR3 protein: CSARDLSAGNEKLFF
CDR3 DNA: TGCAGTGCTAGAGATCTGTCAGCTGGTAATGAAAAACTGTTTTTT

V gene: TRBV7-3
D gene: .
J gene: TRBJ2-2
clone size: .
CDR3 protein: CASSLLSRSSANTGELFF
CDR3 DNA: TGTGCCAGCAGCCTACTAAGCCGGAGTTCCGCGAACACTGGGGAGCTGTTTTTT

V gene: TRBV11-1
D gene: .
J gene: TRBJ2-5
clone size: .
CDR3 protein: CASSLSVLQETRYF
CDR3 DNA: TGTGCCAGCAGCTTGAGCGTCCTCCAAGAGACCCGGTACTTC

V gene: TRBV29-1
D gene: .
J gene: TRBJ2-5
clone size: many
CDR3 protein: CSVGGSQETQYF
CDR3 DNA: TGCAGCGTTGGGGGTAGCCAAGAGACCCAGTACTTC

V gene: TRBV28
D gene: TRBD1
J gene: TRBJ1-4
clone size: many
CDR3 protein: CASKGGQGNEKLFF
CDR3 DNA: TGTGCCAGCAAGGGGGGACAGGGGAATGAAAAACTGTTTTTT

V gene: TRBV20-1
D gene: .
J gene: TRBJ2-7
clone size: .
CDR3 protein: CSARDRRQFYEQYF
CDR3 DNA: TGCAGTGCTAGAGATCGGCGACAGTTCTACGAGCAGTACTTC

V gene: TRBV2
D gene: .
J gene: TRBJ1-6
clone size: many
CDR3 protein: CASSEGRGASPLHF
CDR3 DNA: TGTGCCAGCAGTGAAGGTCGGGGGGCTTCACCCCTCCACTTT

V gene: TRBV5-5
D gene: TRBD1
J gene: TRBJ2-7
clone size: .
CDR3 protein: CASRRGQGVSYEQYF
CDR3 DNA: TGTGCCAGCAGAAGGGGACAGGGGGTCTCCTACGAGCAGTACTTC

V gene: TRBV28
D gene: .
J gene: TRBJ2-3
clone size: many
CDR3 protein: CASSLLDTQYF
CDR3 DNA: TGTGCCAGCAGTTTATTAGATACGCAGTATTTT

V gene: TRBV4-1
D gene: .
J gene: TRBJ1-2
clone size: .
CDR3 protein: CASSQGAGDYGYTF
CDR3 DNA: TGCGCCAGCAGCCAAGGAGCAGGGGACTATGGCTACACCTTC

V gene: TRBV28
D gene: TRBD1
J gene: TRBJ2-3
clone size: many
CDR3 protein: CASSLAGTGSPSQYF
CDR3 DNA: TGTGCCAGCAGTTTGGCCGGGACAGGGTCACCCTCGCAGTATTTT

V gene: TRBV30
D gene: TRBD1
J gene: TRBJ1-2
clone size: .
CDR3 protein: CAWSPGGDYGYTF
CDR3 DNA: TGTGCCTGGAGCCCAGGGGGAGATTATGGCTACACCTTC

V gene: TRBV12-3/TRBV12-4
D gene: .
J gene: TRBJ2-3
clone size: .
CDR3 protein: CASSLLGADTQYF
CDR3 DNA: TGTGCCAGCAGTTTGCTAGGGGCCGATACGCAGTATTTT

V gene: TRBV4-3
D gene: .
J gene: TRBJ2-6
clone size: many
CDR3 protein: CASSQDLEQGLLSGANVLTF
CDR3 DNA: TGCGCCAGCAGCCAAGATCTCGAACAGGGCCTTCTCTCTGGGGCCAACGTCCTGACTTTC

V gene: TRBV5-6
D gene: TRBD1
J gene: TRBJ1-2
clone size: many
CDR3 protein: CASRARGTGGGPGYTF
CDR3 DNA: TGTGCCAGCAGAGCCCGGGGGACAGGGGGAGGTCCTGGCTACACCTTC

V gene: TRBV5-4
D gene: .
J gene: TRBJ2-4
clone size: many
CDR3 protein: CASSLNGGNLLKGIQYF
CDR3 DNA: TGTGCCAGCAGCTTGAATGGAGGGAATCTTTTAAAGGGCATTCAGTACTTC

V gene: TRBV6-2/TRBV6-3
D gene: .
J gene: TRBJ2-5
clone size: .
CDR3 protein: CASRTTRFQETQYF
CDR3 DNA: TGTGCCAGCAGGACAACCCGCTTCCAAGAGACCCAGTACTTC

V gene: TRBV30
D gene: .
J gene: TRBJ2-7
clone size: many
CDR3 protein: CAWSVHQLEQYF
CDR3 DNA: TGTGCCTGGAGTGTACATCAGCTTGAGCAGTACTTC

V gene: TRBV7-3
D gene: .
J gene: TRBJ1-6
clone size: .
CDR3 protein: CASSLEGPYNSPLHF
CDR3 DNA: TGTGCCAGCAGCTTAGAGGGGCCGTATAATTCACCCCTCCACTTT

V gene: TRBV28
D gene: TRBD1
J gene: TRBJ1-2
clone size: .
CDR3 protein: CASSLFRGQGYTF
CDR3 DNA: TGTGCCAGCAGTTTATTCAGGGGGCAAGGCTACACCTTC

V gene: TRBV6-1
D gene: .
J gene: TRBJ1-2
clone size: many
CDR3 protein: CASSENQRDGYTF
CDR3 DNA: TGTGCCAGCAGTGAAAATCAGAGGGATGGCTACACCTTC

V gene: TRBV18
D gene: TRBD2
J gene: TRBJ2-1
clone size: many
CDR3 protein: CASSLLRTSGPYNEQFF
CDR3 DNA: TGTGCCAGCTCACTCTTAAGGACTAGCGGACCTTACAATGAGCAGTTCTTC

V gene: TRBV6-5
D gene: TRBD1
J gene: TRBJ1-5
clone size: many
CDR3 protein: CASSRQGQGAFGNQPQHF
CDR3 DNA: TGTGCCAGCAGTAGACAGGGACAGGGGGCTTTTGGGAATCAGCCCCAGCATTTT

V gene: TRBV6-2/TRBV6-3
D gene: .
J gene: TRBJ2-1
clone size: many
CDR3 protein: CASSTTTGRHYNEQFF
CDR3 DNA: TGTGCCAGCAGCACTACGACAGGGAGGCATTACAATGAGCAGTTCTTC

V gene: TRBV19
D gene: .
J gene: TRBJ1-5
clone size: .
CDR3 protein: CASSIEARSNQPQHF
CDR3 DNA: TGTGCCAGTAGTATAGAAGCCAGAAGCAATCAGCCCCAGCATTTT